This T cell receptor beta chain was sequenced during a study of blood T cell repertoires in COVID-19. Using immunoSEQ multiplex PCR, the repertoire was profiled, and TCRdb retains in-frame clones only, with some absent. The sample lists 200,000 or so clones, about nine tenths seen once, with about 6.3% in the top ten. CDR1 is MGHRA and CDR2 is YSYEKL in the germline V gene. The ends were cut back, 1 base at V and 4 bases at J, with 16 bases in the middle. There are 16 residues in the CDR3. The clonotype was recovered from a man in his 60s who had recovered from COVID-19. The chain uses TRBV4-1 and TRBJ1-2, with D possibly matching TRBD1 (5 bases). Sample: peripheral blood. The CDR3: CASSQVIGAVGYGYTF. The CDR3 DNA follows: TGCGCCAGCAGCCAAGTCATAGGGGCCGTTGGCTATGGCTACACCTTC.